Ten or more counts support the clone carrying this T cell receptor beta chain. This sample is drawn from a study of human T cells and chemical hapten exposure. Overall study: DPC at 0.01% went onto the upper back in patch tests, read at 6 days.

What the library attached to individual cDNA molecules were unique molecular identifiers. TCRdb redid the calling of the RACE reads with MiXCR, one entry per CDR3 protein. The repertoire includes some 300,000 distinct CDR3 sequences, over 5% of them detected once, and around 8.6% sits in the top ten. The germline V gene has CDR1 SGHNT and CDR2 YYREEE (reference sequence). V gave up 0 bases and J gave up 8 bases, with 15 bases separating them. The CDR3 has 16 amino acids. Time point reported: pre-sensitization, week 0. The treatment here: therapeutic diphenylcyclopropenone sensitization with weekly scalp DPC.

This sample comprised whole blood, obtained in connection with sensitization to the hapten diphenylcyclopropenone (DPC). The V and J genes are TRBV5-4 and TRBJ1-6; no definite D call. This receptor was identified in a woman aged 18-29 years with alopecia areata. Some clones in this sample may be carry-over from other donors' samples. For the CDR3, the DNA is TGTGCCAGCAGCTTGGTAGGCCCCGGCGGCGATTCACCCCTCCACTTT. Protein sequence: CASSLVGPGGDSPLHF.